A selection of T cell receptor beta chains follows, all from one sample in a study of blood T cell repertoires in COVID-19. Assay used: immunoSEQ multiplex PCR; TCRdb lists only in-frame clones, some missing. The sample holds fewer than 300,000 clones, roughly nine tenths seen once. Sequencing was performed on peripheral blood. The source of these receptors is a young woman with COVID-19, enrolled during active disease. Both conserved end residues are part of each CDR3. A D gene is named only where the DNA matches it firmly. Not all rows give a size; the values are once, few, many and, for expanded clones, a class.

cdr3_nt,cdr3_aa,j_call,v_call,d_call,clone_size
TGTGCCAGCAGTGGACAGCCGACCCTTAACTCCTATGGCTACACCTTC,CASSGQPTLNSYGYTF,TRBJ1-2,TRBV6-1,-,-
TGTGCCAGCAGTTACTTGCGGGAGGACGACGAGCAGTACTTC,CASSYLREDDEQYF,TRBJ2-7,TRBV6-5,TRBD2,-
TGTGCCAGCAGTGACAGGTACGAGCAGTACTTC,CASSDRYEQYF,TRBJ2-7,TRBV6-1,-,many
TGCGCCAGCACTACTACATCTAACTATGGCTACACCTTC,CASTTTSNYGYTF,TRBJ1-2,TRBV5-1,-,-
TGTGCCAGCGGGGAGGCGGGTGGCGCTGAAGCTTTCTTT,CASGEAGGAEAFF,TRBJ1-1,TRBV9,-,-
TGTGCCAGCAGCTTGGCCGGCGGGAGTAGTTTGGAAGAGCAGTACTTC,CASSLAGGSSLEEQYF,TRBJ2-7,TRBV5-6,TRBD2,-
TGCGCCAGCAGCTTGACTAGCGTCTACGAGCAGTACTTC,CASSLTSVYEQYF,TRBJ2-7,TRBV5-1,TRBD2,few
TGTGCCATCAGTGAGTCGGTGGAGGGGAATGGCTACACCTTC,CAISESVEGNGYTF,TRBJ1-2,TRBV10-3,-,-
TGTGCCACCAGATCTTCAGCGGCCGGGGAGCTGTTTTTT,CATRSSAAGELFF,TRBJ2-2,TRBV12-3/TRBV12-4,-,-
TGCGCCAGCAGCCAAGAATCCGGGAGTGTTGGGCCCCAGCATTTT,CASSQESGSVGPQHF,TRBJ1-5,TRBV4-1,-,-
TGTGCCAGCATGGGGAGAATGAACACTGAAGCTTTCTTT,CASMGRMNTEAFF,TRBJ1-1,TRBV6-5,-,-
TGTGCCAGTAGTATACAGAGGACAGGGTCCTACGAGCAGTACTTC,CASSIQRTGSYEQYF,TRBJ2-7,TRBV19,TRBD1,-
TGTGCCAGCAGCCAACGGACAGGGGGCGTCACTGAAGCTTTCTTT,CASSQRTGGVTEAFF,TRBJ1-1,TRBV5-4,TRBD1,-
TGTGCCAGCAGCGTGGGACAGGGAGGTTTCGAGCAGTACTTC,CASSVGQGGFEQYF,TRBJ2-7,TRBV5-6,TRBD1,-
TGTGCCAGCTCACCGCCCGGGCAGGGCTATCAGCCCCAGCATTTT,CASSPPGQGYQPQHF,TRBJ1-5,TRBV18,-,-
TGTGCCATCAGTGAGGGGGGCGTGGGGGAGACCCAGTACTTC,CAISEGGVGETQYF,TRBJ2-5,TRBV10-3,-,-
TGCAGCGTCACAGGCGGGGTGAACACTGAAGCTTTCTTT,CSVTGGVNTEAFF,TRBJ1-1,TRBV29-1,-,-
TGTGCCAGCAGGGAGAAAGGCGCCTATAAAGATACGCAGTATTTT,CASREKGAYKDTQYF,TRBJ2-3,TRBV2,-,-
TGTGCCAGCAGCTGGGGACAGGACTCAACTAATGAAAAACTGTTTTTT,CASSWGQDSTNEKLFF,TRBJ1-4,TRBV7-9,TRBD1,once
TGTGCCTGGAGTCCGGGTGGGACAGGGGGAGTAGCTTTCTTT,CAWSPGGTGGVAFF,TRBJ1-1,TRBV30,TRBD1,once
TGTGCCAGCAGCATTACTAGCGGGAAGTCCTACGAGCAGTACTTC,CASSITSGKSYEQYF,TRBJ2-7,TRBV7-9,TRBD2,once
TGCGCCAGCAGCCCCTCAGGGTACACTGAAGCTTTCTTT,CASSPSGYTEAFF,TRBJ1-1,TRBV5-1,-,few
TGTGCCAGCAGCTTAGCCGGTAGCGGGAACGATGAGCAGTTCTTC,CASSLAGSGNDEQFF,TRBJ2-1,TRBV7-2,TRBD2,-
TGTGCCAGCAGCCAAGATATGAACTATGGCTACACCTTC,CASSQDMNYGYTF,TRBJ1-2,TRBV3-1/TRBV3-2,-,-
TGTGCCAGCAGCTCACAGGGGAAAAACGAAAAACTGTTTTTT,CASSSQGKNEKLFF,TRBJ1-4,TRBV11-2,TRBD1,-
TGTGCCAGCAGCACGCGTCAGCCCCAGCATTTT,CASSTRQPQHF,TRBJ1-5,TRBV5-8,-,-
TGTGCCAGCAGTATACTACTAGCGGGACTTAAGGATACGCAGTATTTT,CASSILLAGLKDTQYF,TRBJ2-3,TRBV2,TRBD2,-
TGTGCCAGCAGTCGTTCCGGAGCTGAGCAGTTCTTC,CASSRSGAEQFF,TRBJ2-1,TRBV12-3/TRBV12-4,-,-
TGCGCCAGCAGCTTGGGCACGTCGGCCTACAATGAGCAGTTCTTC,CASSLGTSAYNEQFF,TRBJ2-1,TRBV5-1,-,-
TGCAGCGGCAGACAGGGCTTGAACACTGAAGCTTTCTTT,CSGRQGLNTEAFF,TRBJ1-1,TRBV29-1,TRBD1,-
TGTGCCAGCAGTTCACCCGGGACAGGACAAGAGACCCAGTACTTC,CASSSPGTGQETQYF,TRBJ2-5,TRBV2,TRBD1,-
TGCGCCAGTCATCGGACAGGGGGCAATGAGCAGTTCTTC,CASHRTGGNEQFF,TRBJ2-1,TRBV4-1,TRBD1,few
TGTGCCAGCAGCTTCTACAGGGTGGACTATGGCTACACCTTC,CASSFYRVDYGYTF,TRBJ1-2,TRBV7-2,-,-
TGTGCCAGCAGCTTAGCGGGAGGGACCTACAATGAGCAGTTCTTC,CASSLAGGTYNEQFF,TRBJ2-1,TRBV27,TRBD2,-
TGTGCCAGCAGTTTGTCAGGGGGCAGCTATGGCTACACCTTC,CASSLSGGSYGYTF,TRBJ1-2,TRBV27,TRBD1,-
TGTGCCAGCAGCCAAGGGCGGATCTCTGGAAACACCATATATTTT,CASSQGRISGNTIYF,TRBJ1-3,TRBV3-1/TRBV3-2,-,-
TGTGCCAGCAGCTCAATCGGGTATCAAGAGACCCAGTACTTC,CASSSIGYQETQYF,TRBJ2-5,TRBV5-4,-,-
TGCGCCAGCAGTGAGTCTGTGACACCGAACGAGCAGTACTTC,CASSESVTPNEQYF,TRBJ2-7,TRBV10-1,-,-
TGTGCCAGCAGCTTAGGCCGAGTAAACACCGGGGAGCTGTTTTTT,CASSLGRVNTGELFF,TRBJ2-2,TRBV13,-,-
TGTGCCAGCAGCTCCCCTAGCGGAGCCTTGTACAATGAGCAGTTCTTC,CASSSPSGALYNEQFF,TRBJ2-1,TRBV7-8,TRBD2,-
TGCGCCAGCAGTGAGGGCGGGTTGGTAGAAAAACTGTTTTTT,CASSEGGLVEKLFF,TRBJ1-4,TRBV10-2,-,once
TGTGCCAGCAGTTTGGCAGGTGACTACGAGCAGTACTTC,CASSLAGDYEQYF,TRBJ2-7,TRBV27,-,-
TGTGCCAGCAGTTTACAGGGGGCCTACGAGCAGTACTTC,CASSLQGAYEQYF,TRBJ2-7,TRBV28,TRBD1,-
TGTGCCAGCTCACCTAATAACCAAGAGACCCAGTACTTC,CASSPNNQETQYF,TRBJ2-5,TRBV18,-,-
TGTGCCAGCAGCCAGGGGGGACTTGATGGGGAGCTGTTTTTT,CASSQGGLDGELFF,TRBJ2-2,TRBV9,-,-